The rows below give T cell receptor beta chains drawn from one sample of a study of identical twins. TCRdb analysed the 5' RACE reads with MiXCR anew, one entry per CDR3 protein. The sample consists of roughly 1,500,000 distinct CDR3 sequences, 32% of them appearing once. The sequenced sample was cord blood. These receptor sequences come from a newborn girl in good health. CDR3s include the opening cysteine and the closing phenylalanine or tryptophan. D genes are given only for firm matches. Where a row states a size, it is once, few, many or the class of an expanded clone; other rows omit it.

j_call: TRBJ2-7
d_call: TRBD1
clone_size: .
v_call: TRBV30
cdr3_nt: TGTGCCGGACAGGGTGGCTACGAGCAGTACTTC
cdr3_aa: CAGQGGYEQYF

j_call: TRBJ2-1
d_call: TRBD2
clone_size: .
v_call: TRBV4-1
cdr3_nt: TGCGCCAGCAGCCAGACTAGCGGGGCGGTCTACAATGAGCAGTTCTTC
cdr3_aa: CASSQTSGAVYNEQFF

j_call: TRBJ2-5
d_call: TRBD1
clone_size: .
v_call: TRBV9
cdr3_nt: TGTGCCAGCAGCGTAGGTCCTCGGACAGGGCATTTTGGCAAGCAGTACTTC
cdr3_aa: CASSVGPRTGHFGKQYF

j_call: TRBJ2-7
d_call: TRBD2
clone_size: .
v_call: TRBV7-9
cdr3_nt: TGTGCCAGCAGCTTAAAAGCGGGGAGCGAGCAGTACTTC
cdr3_aa: CASSLKAGSEQYF

j_call: TRBJ2-3
d_call: .
clone_size: .
v_call: TRBV11-1
cdr3_nt: TGTGCCAGCAGCTTGCGAGGAGATACGCGGTATTTT
cdr3_aa: CASSLRGDTRYF

j_call: TRBJ2-1
d_call: TRBD2
clone_size: .
v_call: TRBV13
cdr3_nt: TGTGCCAGCAGCTTGTGGGGGGGAGGGCCCTACAATGAGCAGTTCTTC
cdr3_aa: CASSLWGGGPYNEQFF

j_call: TRBJ2-2
d_call: .
clone_size: .
v_call: TRBV29-1
cdr3_nt: TGCAGCGTTGTCGGAGGGGGCCCGAACACCGGGGAGCTGTTTTTT
cdr3_aa: CSVVGGGPNTGELFF

j_call: TRBJ2-5
d_call: TRBD2
clone_size: once
v_call: TRBV5-5
cdr3_nt: TGTGCCAGCAGCCCCAGACGTAGCGGGGGACTCCAAGAGACCCAGTACTTC
cdr3_aa: CASSPRRSGGLQETQYF

j_call: TRBJ2-1
d_call: TRBD1
clone_size: few
v_call: TRBV11-1
cdr3_nt: TGTGCCAGCAGCCAGGACAGGGCGACCTACAATGAGCAGTTCTTC
cdr3_aa: CASSQDRATYNEQFF

j_call: TRBJ1-6
d_call: .
clone_size: .
v_call: TRBV7-2
cdr3_nt: TGTGCCAGCAGCTTAGTACAGTATAATTCACCCCTCCACTTT
cdr3_aa: CASSLVQYNSPLHF

j_call: TRBJ2-7
d_call: TRBD2
clone_size: .
v_call: TRBV6-1
cdr3_nt: TGTGCCAGCAGTGAAGCCTACAGCCAGTGGCCTACTAGCGGATACGAGCAGTACTTC
cdr3_aa: CASSEAYSQWPTSGYEQYF

j_call: TRBJ2-3
d_call: TRBD2
clone_size: .
v_call: TRBV5-1
cdr3_nt: TGCGCCAGCAGCTTGGCGGGCAGCGGGGGGCCTACAGATACGCAGTATTTT
cdr3_aa: CASSLAGSGGPTDTQYF

j_call: TRBJ2-3
d_call: .
clone_size: .
v_call: TRBV27
cdr3_nt: TGTGCCAGCAGTTGGGACGACACAGATACGCAGTATTTT
cdr3_aa: CASSWDDTDTQYF

j_call: TRBJ2-7
d_call: TRBD1
clone_size: many
v_call: TRBV12-3/TRBV12-4
cdr3_nt: TGTGCCAGCAGCCATAGGGGGCTCTCCTACGAGCAGTACTTC
cdr3_aa: CASSHRGLSYEQYF

j_call: TRBJ2-3
d_call: .
clone_size: .
v_call: TRBV20-1
cdr3_nt: TGCAGTTCTAGAGACCCAGCAAATACGCAGTATTTT
cdr3_aa: CSSRDPANTQYF

j_call: TRBJ2-3
d_call: TRBD1
clone_size: .
v_call: TRBV27
cdr3_nt: TGTGCCACGAGACGGGACAGGACCCTTTATGCTAGCACAGATACGCAGTATTTT
cdr3_aa: CATRRDRTLYASTDTQYF

j_call: TRBJ2-7
d_call: TRBD1
clone_size: few
v_call: TRBV29-1
cdr3_nt: TGCAGCGTGGCTGGGGACAGTCCCTACGAGCAGTACTTC
cdr3_aa: CSVAGDSPYEQYF

j_call: TRBJ2-5
d_call: TRBD2
clone_size: .
v_call: TRBV7-2
cdr3_nt: TGTGCCAGCAGCTTAGTCCGTCTAGCGGGCTCTAATGAGCAGTACTTC
cdr3_aa: CASSLVRLAGSNEQYF

j_call: TRBJ2-7
d_call: TRBD2
clone_size: .
v_call: TRBV7-2
cdr3_nt: TGTGCCAGCAGCTTATTGGCCTGGACTAGCGGGGAAAGGAGGAATGAGCAGTACTTC
cdr3_aa: CASSLLAWTSGERRNEQYF

j_call: TRBJ2-1
d_call: .
clone_size: few
v_call: TRBV14
cdr3_nt: TGTGCCAGCAGCCAAGGGGTTCGGGACTGGCAACCTAGCTCCTACAATGAGCAGTTCTTC
cdr3_aa: CASSQGVRDWQPSSYNEQFF

j_call: TRBJ2-5
d_call: .
clone_size: .
v_call: TRBV7-9
cdr3_nt: TGTGCCAGCAGCTCCGACAGGACCCAGTACTTC
cdr3_aa: CASSSDRTQYF

j_call: TRBJ2-3
d_call: .
clone_size: many
v_call: TRBV4-1
cdr3_nt: TGCGCCAGCAGCCCTAGGAACCCCACAGATACGCAGTATTTT
cdr3_aa: CASSPRNPTDTQYF

j_call: TRBJ2-2
d_call: .
clone_size: once
v_call: TRBV3-1
cdr3_nt: TGTGCCAGCAGCCAAGCTTACGGGGTGGGGGAGCTGTTTTTT
cdr3_aa: CASSQAYGVGELFF

j_call: TRBJ1-5
d_call: .
clone_size: .
v_call: TRBV3-1
cdr3_nt: TGTGCCAGCAGCCAATTCCAGAGTAATCAGCCCCAGCATTTT
cdr3_aa: CASSQFQSNQPQHF

j_call: TRBJ1-2
d_call: .
clone_size: many
v_call: TRBV6-5
cdr3_nt: TGTGCCACCAAGACACCTAACTATGGCTACACCTTC
cdr3_aa: CATKTPNYGYTF

j_call: TRBJ2-7
d_call: TRBD1
clone_size: .
v_call: TRBV3-1
cdr3_nt: TGTGCCTGCAGCCAAGGTGTGGGGACAGGCGGATACGAGCAGTACTTC
cdr3_aa: CACSQGVGTGGYEQYF

j_call: TRBJ1-2
d_call: TRBD1
clone_size: .
v_call: TRBV9
cdr3_nt: TGTGCCAGCTCAAAGCAGGGGGAAGACTATGGCTACACCTTC
cdr3_aa: CASSKQGEDYGYTF

j_call: TRBJ2-5
d_call: TRBD2
clone_size: few
v_call: TRBV4-2
cdr3_nt: TGTGCCAGCAGCCAACCGGGACTAGCAGGGGAGACCCAGTACTTC
cdr3_aa: CASSQPGLAGETQYF

j_call: TRBJ2-2
d_call: TRBD1
clone_size: .
v_call: TRBV10-1
cdr3_nt: TGCGCCAGCAGACCTAACAGGGGCAACACCGGGGAGCTGTTTTTT
cdr3_aa: CASRPNRGNTGELFF

j_call: TRBJ2-3
d_call: TRBD2
clone_size: few
v_call: TRBV29-1
cdr3_nt: TGCAGCGTTGAAGATCAGCGGGGGGCTGCAGATACGCAGTATTTT
cdr3_aa: CSVEDQRGAADTQYF

j_call: TRBJ2-7
d_call: TRBD1
clone_size: .
v_call: TRBV7-2
cdr3_nt: TGTGCCAGCAGACGCTCCGGGACAGGGGGATCCTACGAGCAGTACTTC
cdr3_aa: CASRRSGTGGSYEQYF

j_call: TRBJ2-7
d_call: TRBD2
clone_size: .
v_call: TRBV3-1
cdr3_nt: TGTGCCAGCAGCCCCTCTAGCGGGGCAGTCTACGAGCAGTACTTC
cdr3_aa: CASSPSSGAVYEQYF

j_call: TRBJ2-2
d_call: TRBD1
clone_size: .
v_call: TRBV7-9
cdr3_nt: TGTGCCAGCAGCTCTGACAGGGGAGGCTCCGGGGAGCTGTTTTTT
cdr3_aa: CASSSDRGGSGELFF

j_call: TRBJ2-3
d_call: TRBD2
clone_size: .
v_call: TRBV20-1
cdr3_nt: TGCAGTGCTGTCCGGGCTAGCGGGGGCTTTCCTAGCACAGATACGCAGTATTTT
cdr3_aa: CSAVRASGGFPSTDTQYF